Sequencing of this T cell receptor beta chain was carried out in a study of blood T cell repertoires in COVID-19. Study context: Acute and convalescent COVID-19 samples came from the United States, Italy and Spain.

In the authors' workflow: Amplification of reference gene primers provided the estimated nucleated cell counts. Sequenced by immunoSEQ multiplex PCR; TCRdb stores in-frame clones only, minus some. For V, J and clone size, that table is used; D and trimming come from the DNA. The table has 81,000 or so clones, about 88% seen once. The CDR3 sequence is 15 residues long. CDR1 and CDR2 (germline): SGHVS, FQNEAQ. The V end was cut by 1 base, the J end by 0 bases, with 9 bases between. The source is an older man with active or convalescent COVID-19. Sequenced: peripheral blood. This chain connects TRBV7-8 to TRBJ1-1; D not certain. Written as DNA, the CDR3 is TGTGCCAGCAGCTTAGTTGCGCCAATGAACACTGAAGCTTTCTTT. Its translation is CASSLVAPMNTEAFF.